A selection of T cell receptor beta chains follows, all from one sample in a study of blood T cell repertoires in COVID-19. Generated by immunoSEQ multiplex PCR, the TCRdb table keeps only in-frame clones and is missing some. This table holds a few hundred thousand clones, over 75% found once. Source material: peripheral blood. The origin of the receptors is a woman aged 60-75 years with acute or convalescent COVID-19. Each CDR3 is given with its conserved first and last residue. D genes are given only for firm matches. A clone size is listed for some rows: how often the clone was seen (once, few, many), or a class if it is expanded.

D: -; J: TRBJ1-5; V: TRBV28; size: -; CDR3: CASSVYRVSQPQHF; DNA: TGTGCCAGCAGTGTCTACAGGGTTAGCCAGCCCCAGCATTTT
D: TRBD2; J: TRBJ2-1; V: TRBV10-3; size: -; CDR3: CAISESGLAGKSSYNEQFF; DNA: TGTGCCATCAGTGAGTCCGGACTAGCGGGCAAAAGCTCCTACAATGAGCAGTTCTTC
D: -; J: TRBJ2-7; V: TRBV7-3; size: -; CDR3: CASSSPLGIDDRKYF; DNA: TGTGCCAGCAGCTCGCCCCTGGGGATAGACGACAGAAAGTACTTC
D: TRBD1; J: TRBJ2-5; V: TRBV7-6; size: -; CDR3: CASSPTGGETQYF; DNA: TGTGCCAGCAGCCCGACAGGGGGGGAGACCCAGTACTTC
D: TRBD2; J: TRBJ2-7; V: TRBV5-1; size: few; CDR3: CASSFGLAGYEQYF; DNA: TGCGCCAGCAGCTTCGGACTAGCTGGGTACGAGCAGTACTTC
D: -; J: TRBJ2-3; V: TRBV5-6; size: once; CDR3: CASSLLGRYTDTQYF; DNA: TGTGCCAGCAGCCTCCTAGGGAGGTACACAGATACGCAGTATTTT
D: TRBD1; J: TRBJ1-6; V: TRBV25-1; size: -; CDR3: CASKQGYENSPLHF; DNA: TGTGCCAGCAAACAGGGGTACGAGAATTCACCCCTCCACTTT
D: TRBD1; J: TRBJ2-1; V: TRBV7-2; size: -; CDR3: CASSLDRFSYNEQFF; DNA: TGTGCCAGCAGCTTGGACAGGTTCTCCTACAATGAGCAGTTCTTC
D: -; J: TRBJ2-7; V: TRBV7-3; size: -; CDR3: CASSPHRSGPYEQYF; DNA: TGTGCCAGCAGCCCTCACAGGTCTGGGCCCTACGAGCAGTACTTC
D: -; J: TRBJ1-1; V: TRBV5-1; size: -; CDR3: CASSSEGQNTEAFF; DNA: TGCGCCAGCAGCTCGGAGGGTCAGAACACTGAAGCTTTCTTT
D: -; J: TRBJ2-7; V: TRBV7-6; size: -; CDR3: CASSLALGEGYEQYF; DNA: TGTGCCAGCAGCTTAGCGCTGGGAGAAGGGTACGAGCAGTACTTC
D: TRBD2; J: TRBJ2-2; V: TRBV19; size: few; CDR3: CASSNTGTRDTGELFF; DNA: TGTGCCAGTAGTAACACCGGGACTAGAGACACCGGGGAGCTGTTTTTT
D: TRBD1; J: TRBJ1-2; V: TRBV7-9; size: -; CDR3: CASSPPQGQYGYTF; DNA: TGTGCCAGCAGCCCCCCCCAGGGACAGTATGGCTACACCTTC
D: TRBD1; J: TRBJ1-5; V: TRBV7-7; size: -; CDR3: CASSLGGQGIWQPQHF; DNA: TGTGCTAGCAGCTTAGGGGGACAGGGAATTTGGCAGCCCCAGCATTTT
D: -; J: TRBJ1-5; V: TRBV19; size: -; CDR3: CASSIDRVPSNQPQHF; DNA: TGTGCCAGTAGTATCGACCGGGTGCCGAGCAATCAGCCCCAGCATTTT
D: TRBD1; J: TRBJ2-7; V: TRBV18; size: few; CDR3: CASSDRGGGSYEQYF; DNA: TGTGCCAGCTCGGACAGGGGAGGGGGTTCCTACGAGCAGTACTTC
D: TRBD1; J: TRBJ2-7; V: TRBV6-6; size: -; CDR3: CASRPTGAIIFF; DNA: TGTGCCAGCAGGCCTACAGGGGCCATAATATTCTTC
D: TRBD1; J: TRBJ2-3; V: TRBV14; size: -; CDR3: CASSRQGLSQYF; DNA: TGTGCCAGCAGTCGACAGGGCTTGTCGCAGTATTTT
D: -; J: TRBJ1-1; V: TRBV2; size: few; CDR3: CASSTALNTEAFF; DNA: TGTGCCAGCAGTACAGCATTGAACACTGAAGCTTTCTTT
D: -; J: TRBJ1-4; V: TRBV30; size: -; CDR3: CAWSVLEVGEKLFF; DNA: TGTGCCTGGAGTGTATTGGAGGTCGGTGAAAAACTGTTTTTT
D: -; J: TRBJ2-7; V: TRBV15; size: -; CDR3: CATSRDLVAVSYEQYF; DNA: TGTGCCACCAGCAGAGATCTTGTGGCTGTCTCCTACGAGCAGTACTTC